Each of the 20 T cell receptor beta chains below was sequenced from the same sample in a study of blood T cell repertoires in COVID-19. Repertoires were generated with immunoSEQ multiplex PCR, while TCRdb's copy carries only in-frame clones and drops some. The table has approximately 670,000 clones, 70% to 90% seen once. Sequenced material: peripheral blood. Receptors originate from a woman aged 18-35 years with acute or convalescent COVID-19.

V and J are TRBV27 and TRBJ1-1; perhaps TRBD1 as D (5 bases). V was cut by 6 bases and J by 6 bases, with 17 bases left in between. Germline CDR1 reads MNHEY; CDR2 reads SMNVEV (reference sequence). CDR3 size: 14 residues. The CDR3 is CASRTGEWWAEAFF. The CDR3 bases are TGTGCCAGCAGAACAGGTGAATGGTGGGCTGAAGCTTTCTTT.

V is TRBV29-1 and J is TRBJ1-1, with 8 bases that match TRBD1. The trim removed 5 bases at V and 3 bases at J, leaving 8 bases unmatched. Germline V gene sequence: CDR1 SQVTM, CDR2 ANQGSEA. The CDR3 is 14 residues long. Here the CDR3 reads CSVPRGQGYTEAFF. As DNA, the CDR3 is TGCAGCGTTCCCCGTGGACAGGGCTACACTGAAGCTTTCTTT.

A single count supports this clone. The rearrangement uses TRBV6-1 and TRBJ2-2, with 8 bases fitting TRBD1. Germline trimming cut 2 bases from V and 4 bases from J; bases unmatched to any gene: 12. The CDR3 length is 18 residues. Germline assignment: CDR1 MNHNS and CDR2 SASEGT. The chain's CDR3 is CASSETDRGLGGTGELFF. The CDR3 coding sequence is TGTGCCAGCAGTGAAACAGACAGGGGATTGGGGGGCACCGGGGAGCTGTTTTTT.

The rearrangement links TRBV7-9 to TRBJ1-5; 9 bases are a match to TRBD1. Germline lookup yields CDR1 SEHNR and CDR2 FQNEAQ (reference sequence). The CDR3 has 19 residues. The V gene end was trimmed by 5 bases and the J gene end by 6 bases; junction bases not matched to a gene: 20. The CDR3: CASSDQGGTGGAARQPQHF. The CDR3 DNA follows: TGTGCCAGCAGCGACCAAGGGGGAACAGGGGGCGCGGCTCGTCAGCCCCAGCATTTT.

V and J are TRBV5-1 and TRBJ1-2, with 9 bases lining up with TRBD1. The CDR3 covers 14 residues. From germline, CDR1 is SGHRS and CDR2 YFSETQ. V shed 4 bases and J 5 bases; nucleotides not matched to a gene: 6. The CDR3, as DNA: TGCGCCAGCAGCGACGGACAGGGGCTATATGGCTACACCTTC. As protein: CASSDGQGLYGYTF.

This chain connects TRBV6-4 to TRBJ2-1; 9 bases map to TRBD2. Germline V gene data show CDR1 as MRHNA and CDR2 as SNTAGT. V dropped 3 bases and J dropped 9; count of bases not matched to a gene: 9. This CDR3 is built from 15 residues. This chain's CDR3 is CASSEEAGGLGEQFF. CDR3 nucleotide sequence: TGTGCCAGCAGTGAGGAGGCGGGGGGGCTGGGTGAGCAGTTCTTC.

The CDR3 is CASSPRAPGVTEAFF. CDR3 DNA sequence: TGTGCCAGCAGTCCCCGGGCCCCCGGGGTCACTGAAGCTTTCTTT. The J gene is TRBJ1-1, the V gene TRBV28, with unresolved D. Germline assignment: CDR1 MDHEN and CDR2 SYDVKM. V was clipped by 5 bases and J by 4 bases, with 17 bases between them. There are 15 residues in the CDR3.

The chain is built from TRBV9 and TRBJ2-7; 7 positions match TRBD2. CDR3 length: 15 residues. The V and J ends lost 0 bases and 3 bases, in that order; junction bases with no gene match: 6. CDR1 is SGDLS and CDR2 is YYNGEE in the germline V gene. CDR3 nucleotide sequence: TGTGCCAGCAGCGTAGGTGGGGGGGGAGGCTACGAGCAGTACTTC. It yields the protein CASSVGGGGGYEQYF.

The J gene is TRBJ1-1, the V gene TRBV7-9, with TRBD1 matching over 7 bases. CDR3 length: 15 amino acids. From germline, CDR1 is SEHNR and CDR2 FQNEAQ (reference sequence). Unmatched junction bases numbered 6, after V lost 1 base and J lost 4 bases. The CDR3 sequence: CASSLGRTGATEAFF. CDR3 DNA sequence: TGTGCCAGCAGCTTAGGGCGTACAGGGGCCACTGAAGCTTTCTTT.

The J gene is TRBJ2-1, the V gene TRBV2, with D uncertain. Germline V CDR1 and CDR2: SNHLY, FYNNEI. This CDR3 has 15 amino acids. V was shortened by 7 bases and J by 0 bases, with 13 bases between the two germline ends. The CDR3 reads CASTPPLSSYNEQFF. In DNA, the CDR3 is TGTGCCAGCACCCCCCCCCTCAGCTCCTACAATGAGCAGTTCTTC.

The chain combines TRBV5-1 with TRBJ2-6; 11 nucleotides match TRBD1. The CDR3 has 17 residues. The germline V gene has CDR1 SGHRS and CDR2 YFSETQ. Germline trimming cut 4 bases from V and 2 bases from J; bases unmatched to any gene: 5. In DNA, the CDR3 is TGCGCCAGCAGCATACCGGGACAGGGGGCTGGGGCCAACGTCCTGACTTTC. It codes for CASSIPGQGAGANVLTF.

The CDR3: CASSAQTGGGGYTF. CDR3 in DNA: TGTGCCAGCAGCGCCCAAACAGGGGGAGGTGGCTACACCTTC. The chain carries TRBV9 and TRBJ1-2; the match to TRBD1 covers 8 bases. Germline assignment: CDR1 SGDLS and CDR2 YYNGEE. The CDR3 length is 14 residues. J lost 7 bases, V lost 3 bases, and 8 bases had no gene match.

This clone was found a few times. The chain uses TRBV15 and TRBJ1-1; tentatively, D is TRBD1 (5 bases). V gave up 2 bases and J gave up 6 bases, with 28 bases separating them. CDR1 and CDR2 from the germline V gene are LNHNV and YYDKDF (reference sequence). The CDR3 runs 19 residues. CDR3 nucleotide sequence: TGTGCCACCAGCAGACACCGGGGGGTACCCCTACAGAGGGGCTCTGAAGCTTTCTTT. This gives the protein CATSRHRGVPLQRGSEAFF. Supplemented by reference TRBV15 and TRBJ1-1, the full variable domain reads DAMVIQNPRYQVTQFGKPVTLSCSQTLNHNVMYWYQQKSSQAPKLLFHYYDKDFNNEADTPDNFQSRRPNTSFCFLDIRSPGLGDTAMYLCATSRHRGVPLQRGSEAFFGQGTRLTVV.

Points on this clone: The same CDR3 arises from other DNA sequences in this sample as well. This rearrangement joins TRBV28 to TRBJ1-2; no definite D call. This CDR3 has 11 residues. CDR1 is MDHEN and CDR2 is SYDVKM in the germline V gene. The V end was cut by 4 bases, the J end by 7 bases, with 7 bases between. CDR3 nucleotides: TGTGCCAGCAGTTCTGTTCGTGGCTACACCTTC. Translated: CASSSVRGYTF.

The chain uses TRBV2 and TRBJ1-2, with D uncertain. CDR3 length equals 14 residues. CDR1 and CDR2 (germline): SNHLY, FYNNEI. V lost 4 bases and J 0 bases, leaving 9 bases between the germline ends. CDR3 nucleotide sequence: TGTGCCAGCAGTGTGGAGACCTCTAACTATGGCTACACCTTC. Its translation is CASSVETSNYGYTF.

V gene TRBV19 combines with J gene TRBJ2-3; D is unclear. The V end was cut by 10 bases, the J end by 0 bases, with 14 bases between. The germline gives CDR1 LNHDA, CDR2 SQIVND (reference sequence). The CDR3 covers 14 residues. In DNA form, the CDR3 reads TGTGCCACAAGGAGAATTTCTAGCACAGATACGCAGTATTTT. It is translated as CATRRISSTDTQYF.

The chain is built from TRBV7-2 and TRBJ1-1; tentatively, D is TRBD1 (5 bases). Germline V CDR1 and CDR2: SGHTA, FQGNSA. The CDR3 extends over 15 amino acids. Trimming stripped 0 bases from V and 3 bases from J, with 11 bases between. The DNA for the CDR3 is TGTGCCAGCAGCTTAGCGCTGACAGCTCACACTGAAGCTTTCTTT. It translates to CASSLALTAHTEAFF.

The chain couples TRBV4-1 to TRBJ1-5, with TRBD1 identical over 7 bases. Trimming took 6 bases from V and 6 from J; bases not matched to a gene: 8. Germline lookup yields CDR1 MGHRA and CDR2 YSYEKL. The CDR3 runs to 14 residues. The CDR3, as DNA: TGCGCCAGCAGTTTAGGGGGCGGTTCTCAGCCCCAGCATTTT. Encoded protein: CASSLGGGSQPQHF.

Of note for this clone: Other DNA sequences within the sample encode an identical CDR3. The CDR3 spells CASSVVGGGLYNEQFF. CDR3 bases: TGTGCCAGCAGCGTAGTCGGGGGAGGGCTCTACAATGAGCAGTTCTTC. V is TRBV9 and J is TRBJ2-1; the match to TRBD2 covers 7 bases. V trimming: 0 bases; J trimming: 3 bases; junction bases outside the gene matches: 6. Germline V CDR1 and CDR2: SGDLS, YYNGEE. The CDR3 consists of 16 residues.

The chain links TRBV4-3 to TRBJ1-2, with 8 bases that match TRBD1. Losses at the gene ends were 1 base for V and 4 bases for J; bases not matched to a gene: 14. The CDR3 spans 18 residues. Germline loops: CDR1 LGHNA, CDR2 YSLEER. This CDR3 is CASSQADSGTGAFYGYTF. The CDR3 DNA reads TGCGCCAGCAGCCAAGCCGACTCCGGGACAGGAGCATTCTATGGCTACACCTTC.